What follows are 29 T cell receptor beta chains derived from one specimen sequenced in a study of beta chain features in type 1 diabetes. The study, taken as a whole, reports: Moderate but significant shortening of TCRB CDR3s was recorded in all four CD4+ subsets from Type 1 diabetes patients.

Since all of the isolated RNA was reverse transcribed, expressed TCRB transcripts were what got sequenced. Here immunoSEQ multiplex PCR was the method, and the copy in TCRdb shows in-frame clones only, minus some. The sample records a few hundred thousand clones, approximately 13% being singletons. Antigen specificity for these receptors is unknown. Sample: naive CD4+ T cells from blood. The receptors stem from a man aged 25-40 years with type 1 diabetes.

For this clone: This sample includes further DNA sequences coding for the same CDR3. This rearrangement joins TRBV21-1 to TRBJ2-5; whether TRBD2, the table's D call, matches the DNA was not checked. TRBV21-1 is designated a pseudogene. This CDR3 comprises 10 residues. CDR3 in DNA: TGTGGGAGAGAAGGAGAGACCCAGTACTTC. Translated: CGREGETQYF.

This clone was seen only a few times. This sequence joins TRBV7-9 and TRBJ2-7, with 10 bases matching TRBD2. Germline trimming cut 8 bases from V and 3 bases from J; bases unmatched to any gene: 1. The CDR3 covers 12 residues. CDR1 is SEHNR and CDR2 is FQNEAQ in the germline V gene (reference sequence). CDR3 region: CASLAGDYEQYF. In DNA form, the CDR3 reads TGTGCCAGCCTAGCGGGGGACTACGAGCAGTACTTC.

This clone has a handful of counts. The gene calls are TRBV6-6 and TRBJ2-3; TRBD1 aligns across 7 bases. This CDR3 region has 13 residues. The trim removed 6 bases at V and 4 bases at J, leaving 4 bases unmatched. CDR1 and CDR2 (germline): MNHNY, SVGAGI (reference sequence). DNA of the CDR3: TGTGCCAGCAGCAGGGGGACGCCAGATACGCAGTATTTT. Translating it yields CASSRGTPDTQYF.

This sequence joins TRBV5-4 and TRBJ2-1, with TRBD1 as a possible D gene (5 bases). V was cut by 4 bases and J by 0 bases, with 14 bases left in between. Germline values: CDR1 SGHNT, CDR2 YYREEE (reference sequence). The CDR3 is 16 amino acids. The CDR3 DNA reads as TGTGCCAGCAGCCTAGGGGCGTTAAGCTCCTACAATGAGCAGTTCTTC. It specifies CASSLGALSSYNEQFF.

This chain connects TRBV30 to TRBJ2-1; 7 bases fit TRBD2. This CDR3 is built from 12 residues. CDR1 GTSNPN and CDR2 SVGIG come from the germline V gene (reference sequence). V shed 3 bases and J 8 bases; nucleotides not matched to a gene: 4. In DNA form, the CDR3 reads TGTGCCTGGAGCCTCAGCGGGGATGAGCAGTTCTTC. Amino acids: CAWSLSGDEQFF.

CDR3 sequence (DNA): TGTGCCAGCACCGAACAGGGGGTGAACACTGAAGCTTTCTTT. It codes for CASTEQGVNTEAFF. V usage is TRBV7-2 and J usage is TRBJ1-1; 8 nucleotides line up with TRBD1. The CDR3 extends over 14 amino acids. With V trimmed by 7 bases and J by 0 bases, 4 bases remained unmatched. The germline V gene encodes CDR1 SGHTA and CDR2 FQGNSA.

This chain uses TRBV9 with TRBJ1-1; tentatively, D is TRBD1 (6 bases). The CDR3 sequence is 14 residues long. Trimming removed 4 bases at V and 1 base at J, with 11 bases between. CDR1 and CDR2 (germline): SGDLS, YYNGEE. In DNA form, the CDR3 reads TGTGCCAGCAGCTCACAGACAGGGAACACTGAAGCTTTCTTT. Amino acid sequence: CASSSQTGNTEAFF.

This clone has more than one count but fewer than ten. This chain joins TRBV4-1 and TRBJ1-6, with 7 nucleotides matching TRBD1. The CDR3 is made up of 16 amino acids. Germline V lookup: CDR1 MGHRA, CDR2 YSYEKL. With V trimmed by 4 bases and J by 1 base, 4 bases remained unmatched. The CDR3 DNA reads as TGCGCCAGCAGCCTAGCGACAGGGTCCTATAATTCACCCCTCCACTTT. It encodes CASSLATGSYNSPLHF.

This rearrangement joins TRBV7-2 to TRBJ2-7; tentatively, D is TRBD2 (6 bases). This CDR3 is built from 17 residues. Per germline, CDR1 SGHTA and CDR2 FQGNSA. Deletions cut 1 base from V and 4 bases from J, with 20 bases between. The CDR3 protein is CASSLDSRGAPEYEQYF. The CDR3 DNA reads TGTGCCAGCAGCTTAGATTCCCGCGGGGCTCCCGAATACGAGCAGTACTTC.

A few counts support this clone. V gene TRBV5-4 combines with J gene TRBJ1-1; 7 bases are a match to TRBD1. The CDR3 is 13 amino acids. Germline CDR1 is SGHNT and CDR2 is YYREEE (reference sequence). The trim removed 5 bases at V and 2 bases at J, leaving 3 bases unmatched. The CDR3 sequence is CASSRQGNTEAFF. DNA of the CDR3: TGTGCCAGCAGTCGACAGGGTAACACTGAAGCTTTCTTT.

The genes are TRBV5-1 and TRBJ1-2, with 9 bases lining up with TRBD1. Germline CDR1 is SGHRS and CDR2 is YFSETQ. Trimming took 4 bases from V and 6 from J; bases not matched to a gene: 10. CDR3 length: 15 amino acids. CDR3 loop: CASSKSPGQGDGYTF. Here the CDR3 DNA reads TGCGCCAGCAGCAAAAGCCCGGGACAGGGAGATGGCTACACCTTC.

As DNA, the CDR3 is TGCGCCAGCATGTCCGGGGCAGGACAGGAGCTTTTCTATGGCTACACCTTC. It codes for CASMSGAGQELFYGYTF. The chain is built from TRBV5-1 and TRBJ1-2, with 7 bases matching TRBD1. This CDR3 contains 17 residues. The junction had 18 bases not matched to a gene; V was cut back by 6 bases and J by 4 bases. CDR1 is SGHRS and CDR2 is YFSETQ in the germline V gene. Full variable domain (remainder filled in from reference TRBV5-1 and TRBJ1-2): KAGVTQTPRYLIKTRGQQVTLSCSPISGHRSVSWYQQTPGQGLQFLFEYFSETQRNKGNFPGRFSGRQFSNSRSEMNVSTLELGDSALYLCASMSGAGQELFYGYTFGSGTRLTVV.

CDR3 nucleotides: TGTGCCTGCTACAGTGCCGCTACCTACGAGCAGTACTTC. This codes for CACYSAATYEQYF. The V gene is TRBV30, the J gene TRBJ2-5; the D is unclear. The J call may be mistaken, given a closer DNA end match to TRBJ2-7. Germline values: CDR1 GTSNPN, CDR2 SVGIG (reference sequence). The CDR3 loop spans 13 amino acids.

The gene calls are TRBV7-9 and TRBJ2-7; maybe TRBD1 (6 bases). V lost 2 bases and J lost 6, with 14 bases in between. The CDR3 extends over 14 amino acids. Germline V gene sequence: CDR1 SEHNR, CDR2 FQNEAQ (reference sequence). CDR3 protein: CASSLSQGSREQYF. The CDR3 nucleotides are TGTGCCAGCAGCTTATCTCAGGGGAGTCGCGAGCAGTACTTC. Filled out from reference TRBV7-9 and TRBJ2-7, the complete variable domain reads DTGVSQNPRHKITKRGQNVTFRCDPISEHNRLYWYRQTLGQGPEFLTYFQNEAQLEKSRLLSDRFSAERPKGSFSTLEIQRTEQGDSAMYLCASSLSQGSREQYFGPGTRLTVT.

The chain combines TRBV7-8 with TRBJ2-1; tentative D call: TRBD1 (6 bases). V lost 1 base, J lost 9 bases, and 16 bases lay in between. Germline assignment: CDR1 SGHVS and CDR2 FQNEAQ. This CDR3 spans 15 amino acids. Written as DNA, the CDR3 is TGTGCCAGCAGCTTAGTTGGGGGCGCAACAGGTGAGCAGTTCTTC. This codes for CASSLVGGATGEQFF.

In its sample, this clone was seen a few times. The chain uses TRBV14 and TRBJ1-2; 9 bases line up with TRBD1. V shed 4 bases, J shed 4 bases, and the junction held 7 bases outside the gene matches. The germline gives CDR1 SGHDN, CDR2 FVKESK. This CDR3 comprises 15 residues. The CDR3 nucleotides read TGTGCCAGCAGCCGAGAGACAGGGGGTATCTATGGCTACACCTTC. Encoded protein: CASSRETGGIYGYTF.

The CDR3 DNA reads TGTGCCAGCACCCTCCAGGGTAGTGGTGGCTACACCTTC. Residues: CASTLQGSGGYTF. The genes are TRBV9 and TRBJ1-2; tentative D call: TRBD1 (5 bases). The CDR3 has 13 residues. The V gene's germline CDR1 is SGDLS and CDR2 YYNGEE. With 6 bases removed from V and 7 bases from J, the gap between germline ends came to 16 bases.

This clone showed up just a few times. J is TRBJ1-2 and V is TRBV5-6; D gene ambiguous. Trimming shortened V by 0 bases and J by 6 bases, and 15 bases separated the two germline ends. This CDR3 is 15 amino acids long. Germline CDR1 reads SGHDT; CDR2 reads YYEEEE. The CDR3 spells CASSLGIATSDGYTF. The DNA of the CDR3 is TGTGCCAGCAGCTTGGGAATAGCGACCAGCGATGGCTACACCTTC.

A few counts support this clone. The chain has TRBV6-5 and TRBJ2-7; TRBD1 is a possible D gene (5 bases). Between the trimmed V and J ends, which lost 6 bases and 7 bases, there was a span of 16 bases. Germline CDR1 is MNHEY and CDR2 is SVGAGI. This CDR3 contains 13 residues. CDR3 sequence (DNA): TGTGCCAGCAGCGCCATAGGGGCGGCTGAGCAGTACTTC. Protein: CASSAIGAAEQYF.

In its sample, this clone was seen a few times. The V gene is TRBV18, the J gene TRBJ2-7; 8 bases are shared with TRBD1. The CDR3 loop spans 14 amino acids. Losses at the gene ends were 3 bases for V and 2 bases for J; bases not matched to a gene: 3. Germline V gene sequence: CDR1 KGHSH, CDR2 LQKENI. CDR3 coding DNA: TGTGCCAGCTCACCGGGACAGGAGGCCTACGAGCAGTACTTC. Its translation is CASSPGQEAYEQYF.

This clone was counted a few times. The chain is built from TRBV7-9 and TRBJ2-5, with D uncertain. Trimming took off 5 bases at V and 3 bases at J, with 4 bases between the two ends. CDR3 length: 11 amino acids. The germline CDR1 and CDR2 sequences are SEHNR and FQNEAQ (reference sequence). CDR3 loop: CASSAEETQYF. Here the CDR3 DNA reads TGTGCCAGCAGCGCGGAAGAGACCCAGTACTTC.

In its sample, this clone was seen a few times. The CDR3 sequence: CASSTTTGTGGLQQYF. CDR3 bases: TGTGCCAGCAGTACTACAACCGGGACAGGGGGACTCCAGCAGTACTTC. The V and J genes are TRBV9 and TRBJ2-7, with 11 bases lining up with TRBD1. The V segment lost 5 bases and the J segment 8 bases; nucleotides outside the gene matches: 15. The length of the CDR3 is 16 residues. Germline loops: CDR1 SGDLS, CDR2 YYNGEE.

The V gene is TRBV18, the J gene TRBJ2-7, with 8 nucleotides matching TRBD2. The CDR3 spans 15 residues. With V trimmed by 5 bases and J by 4 bases, 10 bases remained unmatched. CDR1 KGHSH and CDR2 LQKENI come from the germline V gene. The CDR3 loop is CASSSGTSGQYEQYF. The CDR3 DNA sequence: TGTGCCAGCTCATCTGGCACTAGCGGACAATACGAGCAGTACTTC. The variable domain in full, with the rest retrieved from reference TRBV18 and TRBJ2-7, is NAGVMQNPRHLVRRRGQEARLRCSPMKGHSHVYWYRQLPEEGLKFMVYLQKENIIDESGMPKERFSAEFPKEGPSILRIQQVVRGDSAAYFCASSSGTSGQYEQYFGPGTRLTVT.

This clone was detected a few times. The rearrangement links TRBV29-1 to TRBJ2-5, with D possibly TRBD2 on 6 matching bases. This CDR3 contains 12 residues. Trimming left V 4 bases short and J 0 bases short, with 6 bases between. Germline V lookup: CDR1 SQVTM, CDR2 ANQGSEA. CDR3 bases: TGCAGCGTTGGGGACTACCAAGAGACCCAGTACTTC. This sequence encodes CSVGDYQETQYF. Filled out from reference TRBV29-1 and TRBJ2-5, the complete variable domain reads SAVISQKPSRDICQRGTSLTIQCQVDSQVTMMFWYRQQPGQSLTLIATANQGSEATYESGFVIDKFPISRPNLTFSTLTVSNMSPEDSSIYLCSVGDYQETQYFGPGTRLLVL.

This clone was detected only a few times. The chain combines TRBV29-1 with TRBJ1-1, with TRBD1 identical over 7 bases. The CDR3 is 14 amino acids. CDR1 and CDR2 from the germline V gene are SQVTM and ANQGSEA. V shed 7 bases, J shed 0 bases, and the junction held 8 bases outside the gene matches. The CDR3: CSAGPGQMNTEAFF. The CDR3 coding sequence is TGCAGCGCTGGACCGGGACAGATGAACACTGAAGCTTTCTTT.

The V call is TRBV21-1, the J call TRBJ2-7; the tabulated D call, TRBD1, remains unverified against the DNA. TRBV21-1 is tagged as a pseudogene. CDR3 size: 12 residues. The CDR3 region has the DNA TGTGCCAGCAGCGGAGTCCAGGGGGAGCAGTACTTC. It encodes CASSGVQGEQYF.

V and J are TRBV27 and TRBJ2-7; 13 nucleotides line up with TRBD2. CDR1 MNHEY and CDR2 SMNVEV come from the germline V gene (reference sequence). Trimming cost V 3 bases and J 4 bases; bases outside gene matches: 6. This CDR3 contains 16 residues. CDR3 loop: CASSLSPGLAGYEQYF. CDR3 nucleotides: TGTGCCAGCAGTTTGTCCCCGGGACTAGCGGGATACGAGCAGTACTTC.

This clone was counted only a few times. The chain carries TRBV10-3 and TRBJ1-1; TRBD1 is a possible D gene (5 bases). This CDR3 comprises 13 residues. Trimming shortened V by 7 bases and J by 7 bases, and 16 bases separated the two germline ends. From germline, CDR1 is ENHRY and CDR2 SYGVKD. In DNA, the CDR3 is TGTGCCATCAAGGAGCAGGGCCCAGTTGAAGCTTTCTTT. Translation gives CAIKEQGPVEAFF.

The chain combines TRBV11-2 with TRBJ2-1; D perhaps matches TRBD2 (6 bases). The V end lost 3 bases, the J end lost 2 bases, and 11 bases lay between the germline ends. The germline V gene encodes CDR1 SGHAT and CDR2 FQNNGV. This CDR3 is built from 15 residues. The CDR3 coding sequence is TGTGCCAGCAGCTTCCGGGGGAGCACCTACAATGAGCAGTTCTTC. This codes for CASSFRGSTYNEQFF.